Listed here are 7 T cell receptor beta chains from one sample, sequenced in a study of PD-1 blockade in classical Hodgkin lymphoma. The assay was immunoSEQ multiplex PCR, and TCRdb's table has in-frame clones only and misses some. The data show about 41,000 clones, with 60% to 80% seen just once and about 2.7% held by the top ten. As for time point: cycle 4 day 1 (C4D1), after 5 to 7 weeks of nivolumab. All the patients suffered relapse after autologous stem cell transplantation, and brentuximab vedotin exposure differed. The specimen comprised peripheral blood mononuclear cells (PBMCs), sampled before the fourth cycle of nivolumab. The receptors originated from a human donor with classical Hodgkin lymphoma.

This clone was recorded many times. The CDR3 here is CASSSRDSDNEQFF. The CDR3 coding sequence is TGTGCCAGCAGCTCTCGGGACAGCGACAATGAGCAGTTCTTC. The genes are TRBV11-3 and TRBJ2-1; TRBD1 matches at 7 bases. This CDR3 contains 14 residues. The V gene end was trimmed by 4 bases and the J gene end by 5 bases; junction bases not matched to a gene: 5. CDR1 and CDR2 (germline): SGHNT, YENEEA. Full variable domain (missing parts from reference TRBV11-3 and TRBJ2-1): EAGVVQSPRYKIIEKKQPVAFWCNPISGHNTLYWYLQNLGQGPELLIRYENEEAVDDSQLPKDRFSAERLKGVDSTLKIQPAELGDSAVYLCASSSRDSDNEQFFGPGTRLTVL.

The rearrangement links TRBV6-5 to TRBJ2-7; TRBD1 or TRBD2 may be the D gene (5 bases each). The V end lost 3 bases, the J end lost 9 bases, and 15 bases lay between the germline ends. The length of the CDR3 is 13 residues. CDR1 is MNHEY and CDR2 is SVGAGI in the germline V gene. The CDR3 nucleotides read TGTGCCAGCAGTTATGGCAGGGAGTATGTGCAGTACTTC. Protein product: CASSYGREYVQYF.

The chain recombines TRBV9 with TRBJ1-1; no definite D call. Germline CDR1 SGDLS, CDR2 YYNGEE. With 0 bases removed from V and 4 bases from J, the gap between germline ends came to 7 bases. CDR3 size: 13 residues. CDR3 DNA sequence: TGTGCCAGCAGCGTAGTTGGGTCCACTGAAGCTTTCTTT. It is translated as CASSVVGSTEAFF.

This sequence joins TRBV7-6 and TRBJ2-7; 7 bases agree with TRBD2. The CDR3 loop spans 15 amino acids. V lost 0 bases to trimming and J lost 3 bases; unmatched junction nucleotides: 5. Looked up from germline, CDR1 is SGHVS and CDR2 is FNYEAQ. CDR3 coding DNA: TGTGCCAGCAGCTTAGCGCTTGGGGAGGGCTACGAGCAGTACTTC. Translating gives CASSLALGEGYEQYF.

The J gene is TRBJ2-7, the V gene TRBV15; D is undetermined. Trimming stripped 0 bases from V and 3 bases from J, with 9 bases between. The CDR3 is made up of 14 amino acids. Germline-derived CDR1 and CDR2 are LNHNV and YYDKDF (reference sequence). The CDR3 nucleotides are TGTGCCACCAGCAGAGAACCAGCCGACTACGAGCAGTACTTC. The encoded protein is CATSREPADYEQYF.

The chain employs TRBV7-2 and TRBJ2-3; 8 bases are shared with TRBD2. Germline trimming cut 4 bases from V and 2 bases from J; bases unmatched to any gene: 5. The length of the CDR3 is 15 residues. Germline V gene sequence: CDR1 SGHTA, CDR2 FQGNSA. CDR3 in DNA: TGTGCCAGCAGCTCAAGCGGGGGCCACACAGATACGCAGTATTTT. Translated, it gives CASSSSGGHTDTQYF.

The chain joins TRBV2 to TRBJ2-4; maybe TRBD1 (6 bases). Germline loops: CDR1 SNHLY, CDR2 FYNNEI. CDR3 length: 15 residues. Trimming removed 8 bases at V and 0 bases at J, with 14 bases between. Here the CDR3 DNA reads TGTGCCAGCGGCATGAGGGGGACAGCCAAAAACATTCAGTACTTC. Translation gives CASGMRGTAKNIQYF. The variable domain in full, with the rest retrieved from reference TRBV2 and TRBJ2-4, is EPEVTQTPSHQVTQMGQEVILRCVPISNHLYFYWYRQILGQKVEFLVSFYNNEISEKSEIFDDQFSVERPDGSNFTLKIRSTKLEDSAMYFCASGMRGTAKNIQYFGAGTRLSVL.